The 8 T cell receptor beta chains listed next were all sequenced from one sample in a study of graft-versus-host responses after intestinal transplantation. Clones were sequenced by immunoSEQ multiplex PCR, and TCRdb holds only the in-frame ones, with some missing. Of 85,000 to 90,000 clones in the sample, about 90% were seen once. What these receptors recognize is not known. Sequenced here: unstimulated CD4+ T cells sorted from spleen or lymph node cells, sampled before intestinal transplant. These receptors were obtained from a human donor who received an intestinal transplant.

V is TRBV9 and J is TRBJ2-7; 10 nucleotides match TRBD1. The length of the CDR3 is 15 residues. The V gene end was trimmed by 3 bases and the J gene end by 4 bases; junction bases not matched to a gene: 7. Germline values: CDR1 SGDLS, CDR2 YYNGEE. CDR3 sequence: CASSAGGTGVYEQYF. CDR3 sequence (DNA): TGTGCCAGCAGCGCCGGAGGGACAGGGGTGTACGAGCAGTACTTC.

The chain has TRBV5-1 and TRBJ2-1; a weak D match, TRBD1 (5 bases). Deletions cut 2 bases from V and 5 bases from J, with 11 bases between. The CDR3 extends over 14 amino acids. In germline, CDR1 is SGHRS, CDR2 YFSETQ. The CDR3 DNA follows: TGCGCCAGCAGCTTCCAGGGCAGGGACAATGAGCAGTTCTTC. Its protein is CASSFQGRDNEQFF.

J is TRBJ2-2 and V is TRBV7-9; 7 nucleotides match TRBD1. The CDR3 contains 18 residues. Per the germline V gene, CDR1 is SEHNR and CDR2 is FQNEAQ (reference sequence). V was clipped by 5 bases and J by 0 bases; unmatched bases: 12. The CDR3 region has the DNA TGTGCCAGCAGCCCCCGAGAGGGGGCCCTCGCGAACACCGGGGAGCTGTTTTTT. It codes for CASSPREGALANTGELFF.

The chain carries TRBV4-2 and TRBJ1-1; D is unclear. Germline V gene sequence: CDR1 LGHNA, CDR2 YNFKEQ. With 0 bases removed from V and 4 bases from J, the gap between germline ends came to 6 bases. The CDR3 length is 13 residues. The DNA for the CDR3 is TGTGCCAGCAGCCAAGACCGTAGCACTGAAGCTTTCTTT. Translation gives CASSQDRSTEAFF.

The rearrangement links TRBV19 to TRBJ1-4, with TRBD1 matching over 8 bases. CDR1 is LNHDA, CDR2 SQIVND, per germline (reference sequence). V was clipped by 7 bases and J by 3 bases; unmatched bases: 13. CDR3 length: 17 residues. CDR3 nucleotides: TGTGCCAGTAATACCGGGACAGGATTCGGGGCTAATGAAAAACTGTTTTTT. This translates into CASNTGTGFGANEKLFF.

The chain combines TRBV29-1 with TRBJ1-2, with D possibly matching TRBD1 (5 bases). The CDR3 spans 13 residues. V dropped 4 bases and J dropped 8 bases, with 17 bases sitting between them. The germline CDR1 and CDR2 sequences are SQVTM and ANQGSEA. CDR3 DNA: TGCAGCGTTGGGTCCCCCCAACAGGCGGGCTACACCTTC. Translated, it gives CSVGSPQQAGYTF.

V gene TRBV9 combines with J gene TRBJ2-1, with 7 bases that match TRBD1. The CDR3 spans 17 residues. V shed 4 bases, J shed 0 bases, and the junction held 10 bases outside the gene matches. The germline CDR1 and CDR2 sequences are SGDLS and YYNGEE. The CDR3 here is CASSPRKGTDSYNEQFF. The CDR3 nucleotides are TGTGCCAGCAGCCCACGAAAGGGGACAGACTCCTACAATGAGCAGTTCTTC. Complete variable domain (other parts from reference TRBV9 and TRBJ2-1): DSGVTQTPKHLITATGQRVTLRCSPRSGDLSVYWYQQSLDQGLQFLIQYYNGEERAKGNILERFSAQQFPDLHSELNLSSLELGDSALYFCASSPRKGTDSYNEQFFGPGTRLTVL.

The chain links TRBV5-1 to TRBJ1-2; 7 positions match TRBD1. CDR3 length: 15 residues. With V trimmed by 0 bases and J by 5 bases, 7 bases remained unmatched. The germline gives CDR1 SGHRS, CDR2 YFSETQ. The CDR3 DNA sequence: TGCGCCAGCAGCTTGGGCGGGACAGCCCTATATGGCTACACCTTC. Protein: CASSLGGTALYGYTF.